This T cell receptor (beta chain) was documented in a study of blood T cell repertoires in COVID-19. Overall study context: Sites in the United States, Italy and Spain provided acute and convalescent COVID-19 samples. In each case, the material was cDNA or gDNA derived from T cells, B-cell-depleted T cells, or PBMCs.

The germline V gene encodes CDR1 SNHLY and CDR2 FYNNEI. The CDR3 sequence is 15 residues long. V lost 2 bases, J lost 4 bases, and 14 bases lay in between. Data came from immunoSEQ multiplex PCR; TCRdb stores just in-frame clones and leaves some out. The table shows roughly 80,000 clones, with roughly 86% occurring only once. The rearrangement uses TRBV2 and TRBJ1-2; D gene unclear. Specimen: peripheral blood. The receptor comes from an older woman with acute or convalescent COVID-19. CDR3 nucleotide sequence: TGTGCCAGCAGTGAAAGCTTGGCGGGTCTCTATGGCTACACCTTC. Residues: CASSESLAGLYGYTF.